Listed here are 2 T cell receptor beta chains from one sample, sequenced in a study of memory CD4+ T cells and cytomegalovirus serostatus. TCRdb keeps only in-frame clones here, not all; method: immunoSEQ multiplex PCR. Among about 62,000 clones listed, about 78% were seen once. Single viable CD3+CD4+CD8-CD45RO+ cells were sorted as the memory CD4+ T cells. The sequencing sample was made of memory CD4+ T cells from blood. Receptors were obtained from an adult in good health and CMV-seropositive.

This chain connects TRBV30 to TRBJ2-3; TRBD1 agrees at 8 bases. CDR3 length: 15 amino acids. Germline CDR1 is GTSNPN and CDR2 is SVGIG (reference sequence). V was clipped by 2 bases and J by 2 bases; unmatched bases: 6. The CDR3 nucleotides are TGTGCCTGGAGTCCCAGACAGGGGATCACAGATACGCAGTATTTT. It yields the protein CAWSPRQGITDTQYF. The variable domain in full, with the rest retrieved from reference TRBV30 and TRBJ2-3, is SQTIHQWPATLVQPVGSPLSLECTVEGTSNPNLYWYRQAAGRGLQLLFYSVGIGQISSEVPQNLSASRPQDRQFILSSKKLLLSDSGFYLCAWSPRQGITDTQYFGPGTRLTVL.

This clone came up a few times. This chain connects TRBV29-1 to TRBJ2-2; 9 nucleotides agree with TRBD1. J gave up 0 bases and V 6 bases, and 5 bases lay outside the gene matches. This CDR3 contains 15 residues. CDR1 SQVTM and CDR2 ANQGSEA come from the germline V gene. CDR3 bases: TGCAGCGTCGAGAGACAGGGGGCGAACACCGGGGAGCTGTTTTTT. Translated: CSVERQGANTGELFF.